A single sample gave rise to the 19 T cell receptor beta chains below, sequenced in a study of cytomegalovirus exposure and HLA in healthy donors. Vbeta (60) and Jbeta (13) primers were used in the PCR. Generated by immunoSEQ multiplex PCR, the TCRdb table keeps only in-frame clones and is missing some. Among about 130,000 clones listed, roughly 82% were seen once. The material sequenced was PBMCs. The source is a woman aged 18-29 years in good health and CMV-seropositive.

The chain recombines TRBV19 with TRBJ2-3, with a tentative D call TRBD1 (6 bases). V was trimmed by 1 base and J by 6 bases, leaving 8 bases between them. The CDR3 has 13 amino acids. Germline CDR1 is LNHDA and CDR2 is SQIVND (reference sequence). The CDR3 here is CASSIGQADTQYF. DNA of the CDR3: TGTGCCAGTAGTATAGGACAGGCGGATACGCAGTATTTT.

This clone appeared a single time. The junction departs from the called germline gene at one end, perhaps through a read error. As DNA, the CDR3 is TGTTCCAGCAGCTTAGGAGGGGGACAGGTGAGCTACGAGCAGTACTTC. It is translated as CSSSLGGGQVSYEQYF. The V and J genes are TRBV7-9 and TRBJ2-7; TRBD1 matches at 8 bases. The CDR3 extends over 16 amino acids. In germline, CDR1 is SEHNR, CDR2 FQNEAQ (reference sequence).

The chain couples TRBV19 to TRBJ2-1; TRBD2 might be the D (5 bases). Germline V CDR1 and CDR2: LNHDA, SQIVND (reference sequence). This CDR3 comprises 15 residues. The V end was cut by 1 base, the J end by 9 bases, with 16 bases between. The CDR3 DNA follows: TGTGCCAGTAGTATAGGGATGGGAGCTAGGTCTGAGCAGTTCTTC. This sequence encodes CASSIGMGARSEQFF.

The chain couples TRBV25-1 to TRBJ2-7; 12 bases align to TRBD2. The V gene end was trimmed by 4 bases and the J gene end by 0 bases; junction bases not matched to a gene: 1. The CDR3 is 15 residues long. The germline gives CDR1 MGHDK, CDR2 SYGVNS. The CDR3 sequence is CASSATSGGSYEQYF. CDR3 in DNA: TGTGCCAGCAGTGCGACTAGCGGGGGCTCCTACGAGCAGTACTTC.

The chain employs TRBV9 and TRBJ1-1; no reliable D call. V was shortened by 0 bases and J by 6 bases, with 12 bases between the two germline ends. From germline, CDR1 is SGDLS and CDR2 YYNGEE. The CDR3 sequence is 14 residues long. CDR3 loop: CASSVGGQNSEAFF. The CDR3 DNA sequence: TGTGCCAGCAGCGTAGGTGGGCAGAATTCTGAAGCTTTCTTT.

This clone was seen a handful of times. The rearrangement uses TRBV7-3 and TRBJ2-3; maybe TRBD2 (5 bases). Germline-derived CDR1 and CDR2 are SGHTA and FQGTGA. V gave up 7 bases and J gave up 3 bases, with 14 bases separating them. The length of the CDR3 is 14 residues. The CDR3, as DNA: TGTGCCAGCAATGATGGAGGAACTACAGATACGCAGTATTTT. Translated: CASNDGGTTDTQYF.

Worth noting for this clone: Mismatch with germline at one junction end may stem from a read error. V usage is TRBV5-6 and J usage is TRBJ1-1; tentative D call: TRBD1 (5 bases). The germline CDR1 and CDR2 sequences are SGHDT and YYEEEE. This CDR3 contains 13 residues. CDR3 in amino acids: CASRLGGGGTAFF. The CDR3 nucleotides read TGTGCCAGCAGATTGGGGGGGGGAGGTACAGCTTTCTTT.

The V gene is TRBV6-1, the J gene TRBJ2-5, with 10 bases that match TRBD2. This CDR3 is built from 15 residues. The germline V gene has CDR1 MNHNS and CDR2 SASEGT. V lost 6 bases and J lost 5; bases outside the gene matches: 9. The CDR3 bases are TGTGCCAGCAGCCGGACTAGCGGTAATGGGGAGACCCAGTACTTC. Amino acid sequence: CASSRTSGNGETQYF.

V is TRBV7-6 and J is TRBJ2-3; the D is unclear. Germline CDR1 SGHVS, CDR2 FNYEAQ. The CDR3 is 13 amino acids. Trimming left V 6 bases short and J 2 bases short, with 9 bases between. CDR3 in DNA: TGTGCCAGCAGTTTAATCTTCACAGATACGCAGTATTTT. The encoded protein is CASSLIFTDTQYF. The complete variable domain, with remaining parts taken from reference TRBV7-6 and TRBJ2-3, reads GAGVSQSPRYKVTKRGQDVALRCDPISGHVSLYWYRQALGQGPEFLTYFNYEAQQDKSGLPNDRFSAERPEGSISTLTIQRTEQRDSAMYRCASSLIFTDTQYFGPGTRLTVL.

This clone was detected a few times. The genes are TRBV6-5 and TRBJ2-6, with D unresolved. Trimming cost V 0 bases and J 0 bases, with 3 bases left between them. Germline-derived CDR1 and CDR2 are MNHEY and SVGAGI. The CDR3 length is 15 residues. This CDR3 is CASSYSGSGANVLTF. The DNA of the CDR3 is TGTGCCAGCAGTTACTCCGGCTCTGGGGCCAACGTCCTGACTTTC.

This clone was counted only a few times. The chain joins TRBV2 to TRBJ2-2; D is uncertain. Between the trimmed V and J ends, which lost 4 bases and 5 bases, there was a span of 8 bases. Looked up from germline, CDR1 is SNHLY and CDR2 is FYNNEI. This CDR3 is built from 13 residues. CDR3 sequence: CASSGLVTGELFF. CDR3 DNA sequence: TGTGCCAGCAGTGGGCTAGTTACCGGGGAGCTGTTTTTT.

The rearrangement uses TRBV19 and TRBJ1-4; D remains unclear. V lost 8 bases, J lost 0 bases, and 13 bases lay in between. CDR1 is LNHDA, CDR2 SQIVND, per germline (reference sequence). This CDR3 has 15 amino acids. As DNA, the CDR3 is TGTGCCAGTTCCCCGTACTTGGCAACTAATGAAAAACTGTTTTTT. Its protein product is CASSPYLATNEKLFF.

The chain is built from TRBV4-1 and TRBJ1-4; D unresolved. Per germline, CDR1 MGHRA and CDR2 YSYEKL. The germline V and J ends were trimmed by 4 bases and 8 bases, with 14 bases remaining between them. There are 14 residues in the CDR3. The CDR3 is CASSPPSSGEKLFF. The CDR3 DNA is TGCGCCAGCAGCCCGCCCTCCTCTGGCGAAAAACTGTTTTTT.

The V gene is TRBV5-1, the J gene TRBJ2-7, with a weak D call TRBD2 (6 bases). CDR1 and CDR2 from the germline V gene are SGHRS and YFSETQ. The CDR3 contains 13 residues. V dropped 8 bases and J dropped 3 bases, with 15 bases sitting between them. DNA of the CDR3: TGCGCCAGTCGGAGGGCAGCACTCTACGAGCAGTACTTC. Protein product: CASRRAALYEQYF.

The rearrangement joins TRBV7-8 to TRBJ2-3; a weak D match, TRBD2 (5 bases). This CDR3 region has 15 residues. Germline assignment: CDR1 SGHVS and CDR2 FQNEAQ. Deletions cut 6 bases from V and 1 base from J, with 14 bases between. CDR3 DNA: TGTGCCAGCAGGCCCCGCCTCGGGGGCACAGATACGCAGTATTTT. It is translated as CASRPRLGGTDTQYF.

This clone is a singleton in its sample. The V call is TRBV13, the J call TRBJ2-6; D ambiguous. With 5 bases removed from V and 4 bases from J, the gap between germline ends came to 12 bases. This CDR3 spans 15 amino acids. Germline V gene data show CDR1 as PRHDT and CDR2 as FYEKMQ (reference sequence). The CDR3 loop reads CASSLQFVGANVLTF. CDR3 DNA: TGTGCCAGCAGCCTCCAGTTCGTCGGGGCCAACGTCCTGACTTTC.

In this sample, this clone turned up once. This chain uses TRBV6-5 with TRBJ1-5; no clear D gene. Germline V CDR1 and CDR2: MNHEY, SVGAGI. Trimming stripped 4 bases from V and 6 bases from J, with 13 bases between. This CDR3 contains 14 residues. The CDR3 nucleotides read TGTGCCAGCAGTTTACGAGGTAAAGGTCAGCCCCAGCATTTT. The encoded protein is CASSLRGKGQPQHF.

This clone was recorded only once. The J gene is TRBJ2-6, the V gene TRBV4-2; no firm D call. Germline V gene lookup returns CDR1 LGHNA and CDR2 YNFKEQ. The CDR3 covers 17 residues. The V and J ends lost 0 bases and 0 bases respectively, with 9 bases between them. In DNA, the CDR3 is TGTGCCAGCAGCCAAGATATGGTTAGCTCTGGGGCCAACGTCCTGACTTTC. Its protein product is CASSQDMVSSGANVLTF.

The chain is built from TRBV28 and TRBJ2-7; TRBD2 matches at 7 bases. The CDR3 extends over 18 amino acids. V shed 4 bases and J 0 bases; nucleotides not matched to a gene: 15. Germline values: CDR1 MDHEN, CDR2 SYDVKM. The DNA for the CDR3 is TGTGCCAGCAGTTCGGCCCGGGGCGAGCGGGGCAACTCCTACGAGCAGTACTTC. Translating it yields CASSSARGERGNSYEQYF.